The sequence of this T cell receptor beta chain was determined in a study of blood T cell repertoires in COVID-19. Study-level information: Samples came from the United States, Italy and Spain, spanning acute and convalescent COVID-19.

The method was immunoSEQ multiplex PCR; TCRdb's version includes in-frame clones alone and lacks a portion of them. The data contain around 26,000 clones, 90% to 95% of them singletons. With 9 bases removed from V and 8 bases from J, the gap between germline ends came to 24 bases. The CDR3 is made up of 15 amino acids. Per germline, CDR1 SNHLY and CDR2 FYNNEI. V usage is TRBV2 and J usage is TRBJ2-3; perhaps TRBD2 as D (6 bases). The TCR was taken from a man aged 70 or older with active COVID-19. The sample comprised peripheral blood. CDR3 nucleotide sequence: TGTGCCAGAACTGAAGTTCAGGGCCTGGGGGGTACGCAGTATTTT. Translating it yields CARTEVQGLGGTQYF.